This TCR beta chain was found in a study of cytomegalovirus exposure and HLA in healthy donors. Study overall: In a later analysis, it was reported that the roughly 120 validation repertoires had been produced on the same platform as the roughly 700 repertoires belonging to the first cohort. Broader study findings: Researchers catalogued approximately 160 TCR beta chains as cytomegalovirus-associated. The classifier, whose performance was assessed in both the original and validation cohorts, reportedly diagnosed cytomegalovirus status with high specificity and sensitivity. Through in vitro validation, a few CMV-associated chains were shown to be specific for CMV antigens.

Points on this clone: Its target is unknown.

Here immunoSEQ multiplex PCR was the method, and the copy in TCRdb shows in-frame clones only, minus some. This sample has about 190,000 clones, with around 84% found just once. The TCR sequence derives from a man aged 18 to 30 in good health and CMV-seropositive. The sequenced sample was PBMCs.

This CDR3 is CASSPLMGPLGETQYF. CDR3 sequence (DNA): TGTGCCAGCAGCCCCCTCATGGGCCCTCTGGGAGAGACCCAGTACTTC. This chain connects TRBV5-6 to TRBJ2-5; no reliable D call. The CDR3 runs to 16 residues. V was clipped by 4 bases and J by 4 bases, with 20 bases between them. CDR1 and CDR2 from the germline V gene are SGHDT and YYEEEE. Drawing the rest from reference TRBV5-6 and TRBJ2-5, the complete variable domain is DAGVTQSPTHLIKTRGQQVTLRCSPKSGHDTVSWYQQALGQGPQFIFQYYEEEERQRGNFPDRFSGHQFPNYSSELNVNALLLGDSALYLCASSPLMGPLGETQYFGPGTRLLVL.